The 9 T cell receptor beta chains given below trace back to one sample, sequenced in a study of blood T cell repertoires in COVID-19. Libraries were prepared by immunoSEQ multiplex PCR; TCRdb keeps only in-frame clonotypes and omits some of them. Altogether some 170,000 clones are present, 84% being singletons, with the ten largest covering roughly 15%. The sequenced sample consisted of PBMCs or T cells enriched from blood (not recorded which). The receptor set was obtained from a man between 45 and 60 years old who had recovered from COVID-19.

The chain has TRBV21-1 and TRBJ2-2; the table's TRBD2 call for D was not verified on the DNA. TRBV21-1 is termed a pseudogene. The CDR3 contains 18 residues. CDR3 bases: TGTGCCAGCAGCAAAGCAGGACTAGCGGGGGGGAGCACCGGGGAGCTGTTTTTT. Residues: CASSKAGLAGGSTGELFF.

This sequence joins TRBV5-1 and TRBJ1-6; 7 nucleotides match TRBD1. Germline loops: CDR1 SGHRS, CDR2 YFSETQ. This CDR3 spans 16 amino acids. The J segment lost 9 bases and the V segment lost 3 bases, leaving 12 bases of the junction unmatched. CDR3 sequence (DNA): TGCGCCAGCAGCTGGAAGAAACAGGGGCCTTCTTCACCCCTCCACTTT. Its translation is CASSWKKQGPSSPLHF.

This clone was observed a single time. The chain links TRBV3-1 (or the pseudogene TRBV3-2) to TRBJ1-5; the D gene is possibly TRBD1 (6 bases). The CDR3 is 17 residues long. Germline V gene data show CDR1 as LGHDT and CDR2 as YNNKEL (reference sequence). Trimming took 1 base from V and 4 from J, leaving 17 bases between them. The CDR3 region has the DNA TGTGCCAGCAGCCAAGGTACCGTGGGGGCCCCGAATCAGCCCCAGCATTTT. As protein: CASSQGTVGAPNQPQHF.

J is TRBJ1-1 and V is TRBV2; TRBD1 is a possible D gene (5 bases). This CDR3 has 14 residues. The V gene's germline CDR1 is SNHLY and CDR2 FYNNEI. The V end lost 2 bases, the J end lost 1 base, and 8 bases lay between the germline ends. In DNA, the CDR3 is TGTGCCAGCAGTGAATACAGGAGGAACACTGAAGCTTTCTTT. Its translation is CASSEYRRNTEAFF.

The V gene is TRBV25-1, the J gene TRBJ1-5; D uncertain. The CDR3 spans 13 residues. V dropped 5 bases and J dropped 6 bases, with 11 bases sitting between them. Germline CDR1 is MGHDK and CDR2 is SYGVNS. The CDR3 DNA sequence: TGTGCCAGCAGTCGTTATGGGAGTCAGCCCCAGCATTTT. The encoded protein is CASSRYGSQPQHF.

The chain has TRBV29-1 and TRBJ1-5, with TRBD1 matching 7 bases. The germline gives CDR1 SQVTM, CDR2 ANQGSEA. Trimming removed 7 bases from V and 3 bases from J; junction bases left unmatched: 6. This CDR3 is built from 13 residues. CDR3 coding DNA: TGCAGCGCGCTAGGGACAGACAATCAGCCCCAGCATTTT. Amino acids: CSALGTDNQPQHF. The full variable domain, in which reference TRBV29-1 and TRBJ1-5 provide the parts outside the CDR3, is SAVISQKPSRDICQRGTSLTIQCQVDSQVTMMFWYRQQPGQSLTLIATANQGSEATYESGFVIDKFPISRPNLTFSTLTVSNMSPEDSSIYLCSALGTDNQPQHFGDGTRLSIL.

The CDR3 protein is CASSVGGLAQETQYF. The CDR3 DNA is TGTGCCAGCAGTGTCGGGGGACTAGCCCAAGAGACCCAGTACTTC. The chain combines TRBV2 with TRBJ2-5, with 9 nucleotides matching TRBD2. Losses at the gene ends were 4 bases for V and 1 base for J; bases not matched to a gene: 4. Germline values: CDR1 SNHLY, CDR2 FYNNEI. CDR3 length equals 15 residues.

V gene TRBV5-4 combines with J gene TRBJ2-3, with unresolved D. The ends were cut back, 4 bases at V and 0 bases at J, with 9 bases in the middle. Germline CDR1 and CDR2: SGHNT and YYREEE (reference sequence). The CDR3 sequence is 14 residues long. The CDR3 nucleotides are TGTGCCAGCAGCCGGGTCGATAGCACAGATACGCAGTATTTT. This codes for CASSRVDSTDTQYF.

This clone was recorded only once. The chain employs TRBV7-9 and TRBJ1-2; D perhaps matches TRBD1 (5 bases). CDR3 length: 15 residues. Germline V gives CDR1 SEHNR, CDR2 FQNEAQ (reference sequence). Trimming shortened V by 2 bases and J by 2 bases, and 12 bases separated the two germline ends. The CDR3 loop reads CASSLLVGGNYGYTF. The CDR3, as DNA: TGTGCCAGCAGCTTATTAGTCGGGGGAAACTATGGCTACACCTTC.